Below, one TCR beta chain is given with its context. The antigen remains undetermined. These data originate in a study of shared clonotypes between healthy human individuals. Study results and caveats: Roughly 5% of naive CD4 clonotypes were common to several donors. Generally, naive subsets (rather than memory subsets) showed larger estimated richness.

Method: immunoSEQ multiplex PCR; TCRdb's copy keeps in-frame clones and lacks some. Among 550,000 to 750,000 clones, about 90% were seen once, and the ten largest hold 24%. It was CD45RO-negative cells, positively selected for CCR7, that made up naive CD8 cells, with terminally differentiated effector memory CD45RA+ cells excluded. The J segment lost 4 bases and the V segment lost 7 bases, leaving 14 bases of the junction unmatched. Per the germline V gene, CDR1 is LNHDA and CDR2 is SQIVND (reference sequence). The CDR3 contains 17 residues. Sequenced: naive CD8+ T cells sorted from blood. This clonotype was sampled from a man aged 30 to 39 in good health. The chain joins TRBV19 to TRBJ2-2; 8 bases line up with TRBD1. Here the CDR3 DNA reads TGTGCCAGTATGGCAACCTCGGCAGGGGGCGTCACCGGGGAGCTGTTTTTT. Translating gives CASMATSAGGVTGELFF.